A selection of T cell receptor beta chains follows, all from one sample in a study of blood T cell repertoires in COVID-19. Assay: immunoSEQ multiplex PCR; the TCRdb copy retains only in-frame clones and omits some. This repertoire shows 43,000 or so clones, around 90% found once; its top ten account for roughly 9.3%. Specimen: peripheral blood. Every receptor here comes from a woman of 80 years or more with active COVID-19. The CDR3 runs from the conserved cysteine through the conserved F or W. Each record gives: clone size, V gene, D gene, J gene, CDR3 length, CDR3 DNA, CDR3 protein. A D gene is named only where the DNA matches it firmly. Size values are once, few and many counts, or a class for expanded clones, and some rows have none.

abundance: .
v_gene: TRBV28
d_gene: .
j_gene: TRBJ2-7
len: 14
CDR3nt: TGTGCCAGCAGGAAACAGGGATCCCCCCACGAGCAGTACTTC
CDR3aa: CASRKQGSPHEQYF

abundance: .
v_gene: TRBV20-1
d_gene: TRBD1
j_gene: TRBJ1-5
len: 14
CDR3nt: TGCAGTGCTAGTGAGGGACAGGGACCTCAGCCCCAGCATTTT
CDR3aa: CSASEGQGPQPQHF

abundance: .
v_gene: TRBV19
d_gene: TRBD2
j_gene: TRBJ2-3
len: 16
CDR3nt: TGTGCCAGTACCCGGACTAGCGGGGGGCCGGCAGATACGCAGTATTTT
CDR3aa: CASTRTSGGPADTQYF

abundance: .
v_gene: TRBV4-2
d_gene: TRBD2
j_gene: TRBJ2-3
len: 18
CDR3nt: TGTGCCAGCAGCCCCGAAGGTGGGGGGGGTCTTAGCACAGATACGCAGTATTTT
CDR3aa: CASSPEGGGGLSTDTQYF

abundance: .
v_gene: TRBV9
d_gene: TRBD1
j_gene: TRBJ1-6
len: 17
CDR3nt: TGTGCCAGCAGCGTAGGGAGGACAGGCTCCTATAATTCACCCCTCCACTTT
CDR3aa: CASSVGRTGSYNSPLHF

abundance: .
v_gene: TRBV24-1
d_gene: TRBD2
j_gene: TRBJ2-1
len: 16
CDR3nt: TGTGCCACCAGTGATTTGGCGGGGGGACGGTACAATGAGCAGTTCTTC
CDR3aa: CATSDLAGGRYNEQFF

abundance: once
v_gene: TRBV5-4
d_gene: TRBD1
j_gene: TRBJ1-5
len: 14
CDR3nt: TGTGCCAGCAGCCGGGACAGGGGGGATCAGCCCCAGCATTTT
CDR3aa: CASSRDRGDQPQHF

abundance: .
v_gene: TRBV6-6
d_gene: TRBD1
j_gene: TRBJ1-2
len: 15
CDR3nt: TGTGCCAGCAGTTACCTGACAGGGATCGACAATGGCTACACCTTC
CDR3aa: CASSYLTGIDNGYTF

abundance: .
v_gene: TRBV18
d_gene: .
j_gene: TRBJ1-1
len: 12
CDR3nt: TGTGCCAGCTCACTAAACAGGGCCGAAGCTTTCTTT
CDR3aa: CASSLNRAEAFF

abundance: .
v_gene: TRBV7-2
d_gene: .
j_gene: TRBJ1-2
len: 14
CDR3nt: TGTGCCAGCAGCTTAGGGGGGGGTTTGGATGGCTACACCTTC
CDR3aa: CASSLGGGLDGYTF

abundance: .
v_gene: TRBV7-2
d_gene: TRBD2
j_gene: TRBJ2-1
len: 14
CDR3nt: TGTGCCAGCAGCTTAAGGCGGGGGGCCAATGAGCAGTTCTTC
CDR3aa: CASSLRRGANEQFF

abundance: .
v_gene: TRBV28
d_gene: .
j_gene: TRBJ2-4
len: 17
CDR3nt: TGTGCCAGCAGCGTCTACAGGGAAGGGGGAGCCAAAAACATTCAGTACTTC
CDR3aa: CASSVYREGGAKNIQYF

abundance: .
v_gene: TRBV24-1
d_gene: TRBD2
j_gene: TRBJ2-3
len: 17
CDR3nt: TGTGCCACCAGTGCCCCTGGCCCAGCGGGGTTAACAGATACGCAGTATTTT
CDR3aa: CATSAPGPAGLTDTQYF

abundance: once
v_gene: TRBV21-1
d_gene: .
j_gene: TRBJ2-7
len: 14
CDR3nt: TGTGCCAGCAGCAGCCGGGACAGAATCTACGAGCAGTACTTC
CDR3aa: CASSSRDRIYEQYF

abundance: few
v_gene: TRBV11-2
d_gene: .
j_gene: TRBJ2-1
len: 17
CDR3nt: TGTGCCAGCAGCTTAGATCACCCGGGGTGGGGGCCCAATGAGCAGTTCTTC
CDR3aa: CASSLDHPGWGPNEQFF

abundance: once
v_gene: TRBV7-8
d_gene: TRBD1
j_gene: TRBJ2-1
len: 17
CDR3nt: TGTGCCAGCAGCTCACCCTCGGGACAGGCCTCCTACAATGAGCAGTTCTTC
CDR3aa: CASSSPSGQASYNEQFF

abundance: .
v_gene: TRBV5-1
d_gene: .
j_gene: TRBJ2-5
len: 16
CDR3nt: TGCGCCAGCAGCTTCGGTCGTGCGGGGTACCAAGAGACCCAGTACTTC
CDR3aa: CASSFGRAGYQETQYF

abundance: .
v_gene: TRBV6-5
d_gene: .
j_gene: TRBJ2-3
len: 14
CDR3nt: TGTGCCAGCAGTACACATTCCAACACAGATACGCAGTATTTT
CDR3aa: CASSTHSNTDTQYF

abundance: once
v_gene: TRBV10-1
d_gene: .
j_gene: TRBJ2-7
len: 15
CDR3nt: TGCGCCAGCAGTGAGTCGGGGGACGGGGGAATGGAGCAGTACTTC
CDR3aa: CASSESGDGGMEQYF

abundance: few
v_gene: TRBV7-9
d_gene: TRBD1
j_gene: TRBJ1-2
len: 13
CDR3nt: TGTGCCACCAATGACAGGGGGAAGGGTGGCTACACCTTC
CDR3aa: CATNDRGKGGYTF

abundance: .
v_gene: TRBV18
d_gene: .
j_gene: TRBJ2-6
len: 18
CDR3nt: TGTGCCAGCTCACCATTGGCACAGGGAGCCTCTGGGGCCAACGTCCTGACTTTC
CDR3aa: CASSPLAQGASGANVLTF

abundance: .
v_gene: TRBV4-3
d_gene: .
j_gene: TRBJ2-1
len: 14
CDR3nt: TGCGCCAGCAGCCAAGGGCGGACCTACAATGAGCAGTTCTTC
CDR3aa: CASSQGRTYNEQFF

abundance: .
v_gene: TRBV19
d_gene: .
j_gene: TRBJ2-3
len: 14
CDR3nt: TGTGCCAGTAGTATAACTAGTCGCACAGATACGCAGTATTTT
CDR3aa: CASSITSRTDTQYF

abundance: .
v_gene: TRBV3-1/TRBV3-2
d_gene: TRBD2
j_gene: TRBJ2-5
len: 16
CDR3nt: TGTGCCAGCAGCCAGTCGTCGCGGGGGGGCGGAGAGACCCAGTACTTC
CDR3aa: CASSQSSRGGGETQYF

abundance: .
v_gene: TRBV7-2
d_gene: TRBD1
j_gene: TRBJ2-2
len: 16
CDR3nt: TGTGCCAGCATCGAGGACAGGGGGGTTGGCACCGGGGAGCTGTTTTTT
CDR3aa: CASIEDRGVGTGELFF